The 26 T cell receptor beta chains below all came from one sample that was sequenced in a study of Ad26.COV2.S vaccination and SARS-CoV-2 variants. Data came from immunoSEQ multiplex PCR; TCRdb stores just in-frame clones and leaves some out. The sample yields more than 300,000 clones, 86% seen once. This sample's treatment: roughly 19 received Ad26.COV2.S at low or high dose, single or two shots; 5 received placebo; per-sample allocation not given. The study sampled participants on day 63 after the first vaccine or placebo injection. The sample consisted of peripheral blood, taken in a trial of Ad26.COV2.S vaccine versus placebo. Receptor source: a person between 18 and 59 years old who received the Ad26.COV2.S COVID-19 vaccine or a placebo.

This clone has a single count. The V and J genes are TRBV11-2 and TRBJ2-1; D uncertain. Germline lookup yields CDR1 SGHAT and CDR2 FQNNGV. The CDR3 spans 14 residues. The V end was cut by 4 bases, the J end by 9 bases, with 16 bases between. CDR3 nucleotides: TGTGCCAGCAGCTCAATACAAGATCGGTTTGAGCAGTTCTTC. Its protein is CASSSIQDRFEQFF.

The chain combines TRBV18 with TRBJ1-4, with 8 bases lining up with TRBD1. The CDR3 runs to 14 residues. Trimming removed 2 bases from V and 8 bases from J; junction bases left unmatched: 4. Germline CDR1 reads KGHSH; CDR2 reads LQKENI. The CDR3 is CASSPWTGNEKLFF. Written as DNA, the CDR3 is TGTGCCAGCTCACCATGGACAGGGAACGAAAAACTGTTTTTT.

J is TRBJ1-1 and V is TRBV19; no firm D call. Trimming removed 4 bases from V and 1 base from J, with 4 bases in between. This CDR3 spans 12 amino acids. In germline, CDR1 is LNHDA, CDR2 SQIVND (reference sequence). The CDR3 DNA is TGTGCCAGTAGTAAGAGGAACACTGAAGCTTTCTTT. It specifies CASSKRNTEAFF.

Here the CDR3 DNA reads TGTGCCAGCAAATTTCAAGCGGCCTCCTACGAGCAGTACTTC. Amino acid sequence: CASKFQAASYEQYF. The chain is built from TRBV2 and TRBJ2-7; a possible D gene is TRBD2 (5 bases). This CDR3 region has 14 residues. Trimming pared 7 bases from V and 0 bases from J, leaving 13 bases between. CDR1 SNHLY and CDR2 FYNNEI come from the germline V gene.

This clone was found a few times. The CDR3 coding sequence is TGTGCCAGCAGTCCCAGCCCTAGCGCAGGGACCCAGTACTTC. This sequence encodes CASSPSPSAGTQYF. The chain links TRBV3-1 (or the pseudogene TRBV3-2) to TRBJ2-5; a weak D match, TRBD2 (6 bases). The CDR3 contains 14 residues. CDR1 is LGHDT and CDR2 is YNNKEL in the germline V gene (reference sequence). Between the trimmed V and J ends, which lost 6 bases and 7 bases, there was a span of 18 bases.

The chain carries TRBV11-2 and TRBJ1-6; no reliable D call. V gave up 5 bases and J gave up 10 bases, with 21 bases separating them. CDR1 is SGHAT and CDR2 is FQNNGV in the germline V gene. CDR3 length equals 16 residues. The CDR3 bases are TGTGCCAGCAGCAAAAACGAGGGTTTCAGTGGATCACCCCTCCACTTT. Amino acid sequence: CASSKNEGFSGSPLHF. The whole variable domain, remainder taken from reference TRBV11-2 and TRBJ1-6, is EAGVAQSPRYKIIEKRQSVAFWCNPISGHATLYWYQQILGQGPKLLIQFQNNGVVDDSQLPKDRFSAERLKGVDSTLKIQPAKLEDSAVYLCASSKNEGFSGSPLHFGNGTRLTVT.

This chain uses TRBV21-1 with TRBJ2-6; the tabulated D call, TRBD2, remains unverified against the DNA. TRBV21-1 is labeled a pseudogene. The CDR3 covers 16 residues. The CDR3 coding sequence is TGTGCCAGCAGCAAAGTAGGCGGGGCAGGGGCCAACGTCCTGACTTTC. Translation: CASSKVGGAGANVLTF.

This chain links TRBV7-2 with TRBJ2-2; D remains unclear. CDR3 size: 13 residues. V lost 9 bases to trimming and J lost 1 base, with 9 bases between them. Germline V gene sequence: CDR1 SGHTA, CDR2 FQGNSA. The CDR3 sequence: CARRARNTGELFF. CDR3 bases: TGTGCCAGAAGGGCCAGGAACACCGGGGAGCTGTTTTTT. The variable domain in full, with the rest retrieved from reference TRBV7-2 and TRBJ2-2, is GAGVSQSPSNKVTEKGKDVELRCDPISGHTALYWYRQSLGQGLEFLIYFQGNSAPDKSGLPSDRFSAERTGGSVSTLTIQRTQQEDSAVYLCARRARNTGELFFGEGSRLTVL.

J is TRBJ2-2 and V is TRBV21-1; no DNA check was done on the table's D call, TRBD1. TRBV21-1 is classified as a pseudogene. The CDR3 totals 14 residues. The CDR3 protein is CAGLTEKNTGELFF. The CDR3 bases are TGTGCCGGCTTGACAGAAAAAAACACCGGGGAGCTGTTTTTT.

This chain joins TRBV19 and TRBJ2-3; 7 bases align to TRBD1. Germline CDR1 reads LNHDA; CDR2 reads SQIVND (reference sequence). The CDR3 length is 15 residues. Losses at the gene ends were 4 bases for V and 4 bases for J; bases not matched to a gene: 8. The CDR3 protein is CASSKGGRPPDTQYF. Written as DNA, the CDR3 is TGTGCCAGTAGTAAAGGGGGCCGGCCACCAGATACGCAGTATTTT.

This clone was found once. This rearrangement joins TRBV5-1 to TRBJ1-1; TRBD1 might be the D (6 bases). Trimming cost V 0 bases and J 4 bases, with 16 bases left between them. The CDR3 is 16 amino acids. Germline CDR1 and CDR2: SGHRS and YFSETQ. In DNA, the CDR3 is TGCGCCAGCAGCTTGGATGGGACAATGGGGAGCACTGAAGCTTTCTTT. Its translation is CASSLDGTMGSTEAFF.

The CDR3 sequence: CASSSTSGGAGELFF. The DNA for the CDR3 is TGTGCCAGCAGCTCAACTAGCGGGGGGGCCGGGGAGCTGTTTTTT. V usage is TRBV5-4 and J usage is TRBJ2-2, with 13 bases identical to TRBD2. Trimming took 3 bases from V and 6 from J; bases not matched to a gene: 2. Germline V gene data show CDR1 as SGHNT and CDR2 as YYREEE (reference sequence). The CDR3 consists of 15 residues.

The J gene is TRBJ1-6, the V gene TRBV4-1; 7 nucleotides align to TRBD1. This CDR3 is built from 17 residues. With 4 bases clipped from V and 5 bases from J, the junction kept 11 bases outside the gene matches. Germline V gene lookup returns CDR1 MGHRA and CDR2 YSYEKL. CDR3 loop: CASSLQTGTDDNSPLHF. CDR3 in DNA: TGCGCCAGCAGCCTCCAAACCGGGACAGATGATAATTCACCCCTCCACTTT.

The genes are TRBV7-2 and TRBJ1-2, with 9 bases identical to TRBD1. The CDR3 is 14 residues long. V dropped 4 bases and J dropped 5; count of bases not matched to a gene: 5. Germline CDR1 reads SGHTA; CDR2 reads FQGNSA. The CDR3 coding sequence is TGTGCCAGCAGCTCGCCGGGACAGGGATATGGCTACACCTTC. Protein sequence: CASSSPGQGYGYTF.

The CDR3 here is CSAREQTQYF. The DNA of the CDR3 is TGCAGTGCTAGGGAACAGACCCAGTACTTC. The rearrangement joins TRBV20-1 to TRBJ2-5; D not resolved. V was shortened by 3 bases and J by 6 bases, with 5 bases between the two germline ends. The CDR3 covers 10 residues. Germline CDR1 DFQATT, CDR2 SNEGSKA (reference sequence).

The chain carries TRBV7-2 and TRBJ2-7; 7 bases are a match to TRBD1. Germline CDR1 SGHTA, CDR2 FQGNSA. This CDR3 comprises 15 residues. V lost 7 bases to trimming and J lost 4 bases; unmatched junction nucleotides: 13. CDR3 sequence: CASTPSRDRSYEQYF. The CDR3 DNA reads as TGTGCCAGCACCCCTTCCCGGGACAGATCATACGAGCAGTACTTC.

This clone was seen a handful of times. V usage is TRBV29-1 and J usage is TRBJ1-1; D is perhaps TRBD1 (6 bases). Trimming stripped 6 bases from V and 3 bases from J, with 17 bases between. The CDR3 length is 14 residues. The germline CDR1 and CDR2 sequences are SQVTM and ANQGSEA. The CDR3, as DNA: TGCAGCGTGGGTCGACAGAAGGGGGACACTGAAGCTTTCTTT. It is translated as CSVGRQKGDTEAFF. Drawing the rest from reference TRBV29-1 and TRBJ1-1, the complete variable domain is SAVISQKPSRDICQRGTSLTIQCQVDSQVTMMFWYRQQPGQSLTLIATANQGSEATYESGFVIDKFPISRPNLTFSTLTVSNMSPEDSSIYLCSVGRQKGDTEAFFGQGTRLTVV.

V usage is TRBV7-2 and J usage is TRBJ1-3; D is ambiguous. The V end was cut by 1 base, the J end by 4 bases, with 14 bases between. CDR3 length: 16 residues. The V gene's germline CDR1 is SGHTA and CDR2 FQGNSA. The CDR3: CASSLERTQRGNTIYF. The CDR3 region has the DNA TGTGCCAGCAGCTTAGAGAGGACTCAAAGGGGAAACACCATATATTTT.

The CDR3 region is CASSRHKPGTGFWNTEAFF. CDR3 coding DNA: TGCGCCAGCAGTCGCCACAAACCCGGGACAGGGTTTTGGAACACTGAAGCTTTCTTT. The chain uses TRBV23-1 and TRBJ1-1, with 9 bases aligning to TRBD1. TRBV23-1 is an ORF for which the function is uncertain. The V and J ends lost 4 bases and 1 base, in that order; junction bases with no gene match: 16. This CDR3 is 19 amino acids long.

This sequence joins TRBV10-3 and TRBJ2-4; D remains unclear. Germline CDR1 and CDR2: ENHRY and SYGVKD. CDR3 size: 16 residues. The V and J ends lost 3 bases and 0 bases respectively, with 12 bases between them. The DNA for the CDR3 is TGTGCCATCAGTGAAGGGCAGAAACTAGCCAAAAACATTCAGTACTTC. It specifies CAISEGQKLAKNIQYF.

This chain connects TRBV19 to TRBJ2-7, with D possibly being TRBD2 (5 bases). The ends were cut back, 10 bases at V and 3 bases at J, with 25 bases in the middle. Germline V CDR1 and CDR2: LNHDA, SQIVND (reference sequence). The CDR3 extends over 16 amino acids. Written as DNA, the CDR3 is TGTGCCACCAGTATAGGTGCTGAGGGTACCCTCTACGAGCAGTACTTC. Translated, it gives CATSIGAEGTLYEQYF.

V gene TRBV3-1 (or the pseudogene TRBV3-2) combines with J gene TRBJ2-5; 7 bases line up with TRBD2. The germline gives CDR1 LGHDT, CDR2 YNNKEL (reference sequence). The CDR3 length is 19 residues. The V gene end was trimmed by 1 base and the J gene end by 3 bases; junction bases not matched to a gene: 17. CDR3 DNA sequence: TGTGCCAGCAGCCAAGGACCCCCGCGGGCGGGGGTTGGCGAAGAGACCCAGTACTTC. This translates into CASSQGPPRAGVGEETQYF.

This clone was observed a single time. This chain connects TRBV5-6 to TRBJ1-2; possible D gene TRBD1, 6 bases. The length of the CDR3 is 15 residues. The germline V gene has CDR1 SGHDT and CDR2 YYEEEE. V was pared by 5 bases and J by 1 base, with 15 bases between. CDR3 amino acids: CASRRGGSNNYGYTF. The CDR3 bases are TGTGCCAGCAGACGAGGGGGATCCAATAACTATGGCTACACCTTC.

In DNA form, the CDR3 reads TGTGCCAGCAGTTCCCGGACAGGGGGCGTAGGGACCCAGTACTTC. Translated, it gives CASSSRTGGVGTQYF. The rearrangement joins TRBV27 to TRBJ2-5; TRBD1 matches at 11 bases. After removal of 4 bases from V and 7 bases from J, the junction contained 8 bases not matched to a gene. Germline CDR1 and CDR2: MNHEY and SMNVEV (reference sequence). The CDR3 runs 15 residues.

The rearrangement uses TRBV9 and TRBJ1-1, with D unresolved. This CDR3 has 14 amino acids. Per germline, CDR1 SGDLS and CDR2 YYNGEE. V gave up 4 bases and J gave up 1 base, with 11 bases separating them. CDR3: CASSPSSQNTEAFF. The CDR3, as DNA: TGTGCCAGCAGCCCCAGTTCCCAGAACACTGAAGCTTTCTTT.

The CDR3 spells CASISRPSSSYNEQFF. In DNA form, the CDR3 reads TGTGCCAGTATATCTCGGCCCTCAAGCTCCTACAATGAGCAGTTCTTC. V and J are TRBV19 and TRBJ2-1; D is unclear. The germline V and J ends were trimmed by 7 bases and 0 bases, with 16 bases remaining between them. Germline lookup yields CDR1 LNHDA and CDR2 SQIVND (reference sequence). The CDR3 sequence is 16 residues long.